The next 2 T cell receptor beta chains were all read from a single sample in a study of blood T cell repertoires in COVID-19. Generated by immunoSEQ multiplex PCR, the TCRdb table keeps only in-frame clones and is missing some. Of around 150,000 clones in the sample, about 85% were seen once. The sample taken for sequencing was peripheral blood. These TCRs come from a woman between 55 and 75 years old with COVID-19, enrolled during active disease.

This chain connects TRBV11-2 to TRBJ2-5, with 8 nucleotides matching TRBD2. The CDR3 is made up of 15 amino acids. J gave up 5 bases and V 2 bases, and 7 bases lay outside the gene matches. Germline V lookup: CDR1 SGHAT, CDR2 FQNNGV. The CDR3 protein is CASSLFSGSTETQYF. The CDR3 coding sequence is TGTGCCAGCAGCTTATTCAGCGGGAGTACTGAGACCCAGTACTTC.

This chain uses TRBV7-8 with TRBJ1-3; unclear D gene. The CDR3 is 15 amino acids. V dropped 5 bases and J dropped 0 bases, with 11 bases sitting between them. Germline CDR1 reads SGHVS; CDR2 reads FQNEAQ. CDR3 residues: CASSVREISGNTIYF. The CDR3 DNA reads as TGTGCCAGCAGCGTCCGGGAGATCTCTGGAAACACCATATATTTT.